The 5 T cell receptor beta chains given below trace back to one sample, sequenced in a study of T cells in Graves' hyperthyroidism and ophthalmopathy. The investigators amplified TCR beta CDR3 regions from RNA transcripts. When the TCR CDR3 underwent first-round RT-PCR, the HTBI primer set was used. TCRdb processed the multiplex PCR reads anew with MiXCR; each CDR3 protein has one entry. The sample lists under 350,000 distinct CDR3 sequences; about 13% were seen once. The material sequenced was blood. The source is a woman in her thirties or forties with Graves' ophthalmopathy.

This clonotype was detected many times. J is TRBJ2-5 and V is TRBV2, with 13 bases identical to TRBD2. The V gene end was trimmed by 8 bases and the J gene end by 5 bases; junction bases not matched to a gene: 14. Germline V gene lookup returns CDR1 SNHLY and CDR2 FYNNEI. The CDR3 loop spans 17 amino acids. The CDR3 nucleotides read TGTGCCAGCGCGAAGAGGGGACTAGCGGGGCCGGGGGAGACCCAGTACTTC. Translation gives CASAKRGLAGPGETQYF.

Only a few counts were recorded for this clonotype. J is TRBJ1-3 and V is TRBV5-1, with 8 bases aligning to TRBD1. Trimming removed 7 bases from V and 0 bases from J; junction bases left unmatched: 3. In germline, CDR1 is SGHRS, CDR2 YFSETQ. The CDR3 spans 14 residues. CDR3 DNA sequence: TGCGCCAGCTCCACAGGGGGCTCTGGAAACACCATATATTTT. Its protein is CASSTGGSGNTIYF.

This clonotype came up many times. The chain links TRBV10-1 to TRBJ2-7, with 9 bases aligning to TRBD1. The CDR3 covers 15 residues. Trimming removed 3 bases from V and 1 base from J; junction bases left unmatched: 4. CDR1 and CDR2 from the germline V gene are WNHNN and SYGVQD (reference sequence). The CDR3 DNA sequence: TGCGCCAGCAGTGACACCGGGACAGGGTCCTACGAGCAGTACTTC. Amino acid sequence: CASSDTGTGSYEQYF.

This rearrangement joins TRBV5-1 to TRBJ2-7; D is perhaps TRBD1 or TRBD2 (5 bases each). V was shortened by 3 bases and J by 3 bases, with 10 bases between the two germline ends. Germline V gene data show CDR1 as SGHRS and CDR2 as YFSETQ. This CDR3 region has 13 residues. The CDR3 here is CASSWDGFYEQYF. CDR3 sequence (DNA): TGCGCCAGCAGCTGGGACGGATTCTACGAGCAGTACTTC.

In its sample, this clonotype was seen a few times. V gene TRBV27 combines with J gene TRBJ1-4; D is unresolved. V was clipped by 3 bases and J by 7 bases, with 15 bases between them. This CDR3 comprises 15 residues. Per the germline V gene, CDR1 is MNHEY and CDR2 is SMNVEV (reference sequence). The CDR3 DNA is TGTGCCAGCAGTTTCCGCGGACGCCGGGGTGAAAAACTGTTTTTT. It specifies CASSFRGRRGEKLFF.